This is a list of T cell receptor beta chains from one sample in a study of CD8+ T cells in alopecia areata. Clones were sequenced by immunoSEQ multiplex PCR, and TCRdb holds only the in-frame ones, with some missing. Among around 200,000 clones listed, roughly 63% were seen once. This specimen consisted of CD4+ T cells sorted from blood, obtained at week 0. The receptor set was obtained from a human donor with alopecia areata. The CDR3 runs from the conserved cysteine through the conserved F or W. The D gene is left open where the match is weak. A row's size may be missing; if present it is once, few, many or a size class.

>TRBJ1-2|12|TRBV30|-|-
CAWITGFHGYTF
TGTGCCTGGATTACAGGATTTCATGGCTACACCTTC
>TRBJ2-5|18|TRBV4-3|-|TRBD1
CASSQGHSGQYGQETQYF
TGCGCCAGCAGCCAAGGTCATTCGGGACAGTACGGCCAAGAGACCCAGTACTTC
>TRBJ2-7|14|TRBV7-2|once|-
CASSLESLAYEQYF
TGTGCCAGCAGCTTAGAGAGTCTAGCCTACGAGCAGTACTTC
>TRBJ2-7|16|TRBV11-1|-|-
CASSQRSGSGIGEQYF
TGTGCCAGCAGCCAGAGATCGGGGTCGGGTATAGGCGAGCAGTACTTC
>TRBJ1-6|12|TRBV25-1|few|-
CASSDRVSPLHF
TGTGCCAGCAGTGACAGGGTTTCACCCCTCCACTTT
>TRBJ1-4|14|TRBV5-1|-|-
CASSLQGLNEKLFF
TGCGCCAGCAGCCTACAGGGATTAAATGAAAAACTGTTTTTT
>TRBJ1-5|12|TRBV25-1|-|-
CASNVGNQPQHF
TGTGCCAGCAACGTAGGAAATCAGCCCCAGCATTTT
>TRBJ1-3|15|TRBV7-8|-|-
CASSLQAWSGNTIYF
TGTGCCAGCAGCTTACAAGCCTGGTCTGGAAACACCATATATTTT
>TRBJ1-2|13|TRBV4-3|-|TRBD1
CASSHGQGYGYTF
TGCGCCAGCAGCCACGGACAGGGTTATGGCTACACCTTC
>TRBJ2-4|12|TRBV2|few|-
CASSGQVDIQYF
TGTGCCAGCAGTGGGCAAGTGGACATTCAGTACTTC
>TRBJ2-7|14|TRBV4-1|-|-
CASSQEAGPYEQYF
TGCGCCAGCAGCCAAGAAGCTGGCCCCTACGAGCAGTACTTC
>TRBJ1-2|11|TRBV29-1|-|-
CSVAGPRGYTF
TGCAGCGTTGCAGGCCCGCGGGGCTACACCTTC
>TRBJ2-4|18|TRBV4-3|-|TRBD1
CASSQELDRGYWENIQYF
TGCGCCAGCAGCCAAGAATTGGACAGGGGATATTGGGAAAACATTCAGTACTTC
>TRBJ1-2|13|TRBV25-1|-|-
CASSERTTYGYTF
TGTGCCAGCAGTGAGCGGACAACATATGGCTACACCTTC
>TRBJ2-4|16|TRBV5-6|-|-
CASSLWLVGTKNIQYF
TGTGCCAGCAGCTTATGGCTAGTGGGGACCAAAAACATTCAGTACTTC
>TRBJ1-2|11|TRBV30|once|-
CAWSVLDGYTF
TGTGCCTGGAGTGTACTGGATGGCTACACCTTC
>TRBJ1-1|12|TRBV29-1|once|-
CSVEFRRPEAFF
TGCAGCGTTGAATTCCGGCGACCCGAAGCTTTCTTT
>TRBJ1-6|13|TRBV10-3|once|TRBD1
CAIAGTENSPLHF
TGTGCCATCGCCGGGACAGAGAATTCACCCCTCCACTTT
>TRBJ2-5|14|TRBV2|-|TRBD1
CASSGTGDQETQYF
TGTGCCAGCAGTGGGACAGGAGATCAAGAGACCCAGTACTTC
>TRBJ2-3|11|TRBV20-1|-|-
CSARIADTQYF
TGCAGTGCTAGGATTGCAGATACGCAGTATTTT
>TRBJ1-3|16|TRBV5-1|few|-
CASSKAGSFSGNTIYF
TGCGCCAGCAGCAAGGCCGGATCGTTCTCTGGAAACACCATATATTTT
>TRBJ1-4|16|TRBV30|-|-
CAWGPRGPPANEKLFF
TGTGCCTGGGGCCCCCGGGGACCTCCGGCTAATGAAAAACTGTTTTTT
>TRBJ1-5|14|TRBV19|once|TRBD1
CASSTTGGNQPQHF
TGTGCCAGTAGCACAACAGGGGGCAATCAGCCCCAGCATTTT
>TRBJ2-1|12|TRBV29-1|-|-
CSVKQGPDEQFF
TGCAGCGTTAAACAGGGTCCAGATGAGCAGTTCTTC
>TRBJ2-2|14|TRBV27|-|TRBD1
CASARDRATGELFF
TGTGCCAGCGCCAGGGACAGGGCTACCGGGGAGCTGTTTTTT
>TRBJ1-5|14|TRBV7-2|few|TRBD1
CASSSGQFNQPQHF
TGTGCCAGCAGCTCGGGACAGTTCAATCAGCCCCAGCATTTT
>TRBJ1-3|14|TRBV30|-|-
CAWREAVSGNTIYF
TGTGCCTGGAGGGAGGCCGTTTCTGGAAACACCATATATTTT
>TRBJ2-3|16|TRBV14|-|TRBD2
CASSHRWRGSTDTQYF
TGTGCCAGCAGCCACCGCTGGCGGGGGAGCACAGATACGCAGTATTTT
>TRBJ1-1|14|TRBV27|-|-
CASTEWGANTEAFF
TGTGCCAGCACCGAGTGGGGAGCGAACACTGAAGCTTTCTTT
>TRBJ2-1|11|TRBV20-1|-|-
CSVLGGVEQFF
TGCAGTGTTCTGGGGGGCGTTGAGCAGTTCTTC
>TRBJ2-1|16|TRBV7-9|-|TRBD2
CASSLAGANSYNEQFF
TGTGCCAGCAGCCTCGCGGGAGCAAACAGCTACAATGAGCAGTTCTTC
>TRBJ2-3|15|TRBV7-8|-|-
CASSLGTGNTDTQYF
TGTGCCAGCAGCTTAGGTACAGGGAACACAGATACGCAGTATTTT
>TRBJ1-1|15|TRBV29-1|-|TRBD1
CSAQDRESPYTEAFF
TGCAGCGCACAGGACAGGGAGTCCCCCTACACTGAAGCTTTCTTT
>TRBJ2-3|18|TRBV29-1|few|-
CSCRRGASNRRHTDTQYF
TGCAGCTGCCGGAGGGGGGCCAGCAATAGAAGACACACAGATACGCAGTATTTT
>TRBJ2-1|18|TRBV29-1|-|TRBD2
CSVEPPLTSGSSYNEQFF
TGCAGCGTTGAGCCGCCTTTAACTAGCGGAAGCTCCTACAATGAGCAGTTCTTC
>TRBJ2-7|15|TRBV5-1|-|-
CASCLSPGSSYEQYF
TGCGCCAGCTGTTTATCCCCAGGGAGCTCCTACGAGCAGTACTTC
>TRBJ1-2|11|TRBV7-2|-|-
CASSPSHGYTF
TGTGCCAGCAGTCCCTCCCATGGCTACACCTTC
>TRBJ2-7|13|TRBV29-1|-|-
CSVEVAFSYEQYF
TGCAGCGTTGAAGTTGCCTTTAGTTACGAGCAGTACTTC
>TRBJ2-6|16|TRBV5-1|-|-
CASSYSSSSGANVLTF
TGCGCCAGCAGCTACAGTTCCTCCTCTGGGGCCAACGTCCTGACTTTC
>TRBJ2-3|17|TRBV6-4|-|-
CASSEGVQSSSTDTQYF
TGTGCCAGCAGTGAGGGGGTTCAGTCCTCTAGCACAGATACGCAGTATTTT
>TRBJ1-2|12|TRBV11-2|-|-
CASSSQGFGYTF
TGTGCCAGCAGCTCTCAGGGGTTTGGCTACACCTTC
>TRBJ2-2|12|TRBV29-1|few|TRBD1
CSAGQGPGELFF
TGCAGCGCTGGACAGGGCCCCGGGGAGCTGTTTTTT
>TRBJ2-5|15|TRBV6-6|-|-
CASSYTLAEQETQYF
TGTGCCAGCAGTTACACCTTAGCGGAACAAGAGACCCAGTACTTC
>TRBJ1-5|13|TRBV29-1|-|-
CSVAWQDNQPQHF
TGCAGCGTTGCATGGCAGGACAATCAGCCCCAGCATTTT
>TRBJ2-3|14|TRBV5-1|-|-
CASSLAARTDTQYF
TGCGCCAGCAGCTTGGCTGCCCGCACAGATACGCAGTATTTT
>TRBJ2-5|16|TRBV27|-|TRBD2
CASRNLAGRIQETQYF
TGTGCCAGCAGAAACCTAGCGGGGCGGATCCAAGAGACCCAGTACTTC
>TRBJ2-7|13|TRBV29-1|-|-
CSVDYQGSNEQYF
TGCAGCGTTGACTATCAGGGGAGCAACGAGCAGTACTTC
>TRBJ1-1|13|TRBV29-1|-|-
CSVALKGGTEAFF
TGCAGCGTTGCACTGAAGGGGGGGACTGAAGCTTTCTTT
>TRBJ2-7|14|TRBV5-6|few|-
CASRLTGPSAEQYF
TGTGCCAGCAGACTGACAGGCCCCTCTGCCGAGCAGTACTTC
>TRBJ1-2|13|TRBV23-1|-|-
CASSQNTYNGYTF
TGCGCCAGCAGTCAAAATACGTATAATGGCTACACCTTC
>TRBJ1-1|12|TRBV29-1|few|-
CSATGRGTEAFF
TGCAGCGCTACAGGGAGGGGCACTGAAGCTTTCTTT
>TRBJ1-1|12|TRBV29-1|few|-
CSVEGRGTEAFF
TGCAGCGTTGAAGGGCGAGGCACTGAAGCTTTCTTT
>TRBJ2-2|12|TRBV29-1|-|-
CSVSLGPGELFF
TGCAGCGTCTCCCTTGGCCCCGGGGAGCTGTTTTTT
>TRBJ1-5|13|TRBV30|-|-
CAWSGVSNQPQHF
TGTGCCTGGAGTGGTGTCAGTAATCAGCCCCAGCATTTT
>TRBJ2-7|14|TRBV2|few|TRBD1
CASSPTGTGIEQYF
TGTGCCAGCAGCCCTACCGGGACAGGGATCGAGCAGTACTTC
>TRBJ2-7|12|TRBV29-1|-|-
CSVSSGSYEQYF
TGCAGCGTTAGTTCGGGAAGCTACGAGCAGTACTTC
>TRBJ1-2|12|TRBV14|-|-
CASSPSGGRYTF
TGTGCCAGCAGCCCAAGTGGGGGACGTTACACCTTC